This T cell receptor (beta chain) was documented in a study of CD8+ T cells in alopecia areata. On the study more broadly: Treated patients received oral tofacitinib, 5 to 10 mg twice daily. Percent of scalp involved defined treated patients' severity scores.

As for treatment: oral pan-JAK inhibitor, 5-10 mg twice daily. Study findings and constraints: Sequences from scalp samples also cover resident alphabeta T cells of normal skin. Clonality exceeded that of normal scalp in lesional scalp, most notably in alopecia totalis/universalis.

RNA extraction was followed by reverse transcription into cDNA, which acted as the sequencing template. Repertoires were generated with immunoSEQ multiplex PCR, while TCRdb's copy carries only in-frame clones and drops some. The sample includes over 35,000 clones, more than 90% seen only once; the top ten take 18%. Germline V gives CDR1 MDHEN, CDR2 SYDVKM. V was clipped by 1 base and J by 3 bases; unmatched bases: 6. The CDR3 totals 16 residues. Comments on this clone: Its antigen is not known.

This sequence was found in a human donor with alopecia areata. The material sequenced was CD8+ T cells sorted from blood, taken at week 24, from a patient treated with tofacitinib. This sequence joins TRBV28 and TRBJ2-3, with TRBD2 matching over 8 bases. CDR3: CASSLFGAGGTDTQYF. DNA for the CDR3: TGTGCCAGCAGTTTATTCGGGGCGGGGGGAACAGATACGCAGTATTTT.